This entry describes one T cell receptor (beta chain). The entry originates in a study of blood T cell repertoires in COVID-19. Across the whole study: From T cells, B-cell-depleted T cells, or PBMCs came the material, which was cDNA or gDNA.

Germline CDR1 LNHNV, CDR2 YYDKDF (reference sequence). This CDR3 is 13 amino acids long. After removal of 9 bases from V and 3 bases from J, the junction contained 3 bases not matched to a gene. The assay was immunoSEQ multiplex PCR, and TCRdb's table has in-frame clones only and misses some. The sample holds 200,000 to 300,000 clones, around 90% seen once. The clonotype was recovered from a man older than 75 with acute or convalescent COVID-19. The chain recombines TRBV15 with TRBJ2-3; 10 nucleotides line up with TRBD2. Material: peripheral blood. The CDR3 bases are TGTGCCACGAGGACTAGCGGAACAGATACGCAGTATTTT. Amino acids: CATRTSGTDTQYF.